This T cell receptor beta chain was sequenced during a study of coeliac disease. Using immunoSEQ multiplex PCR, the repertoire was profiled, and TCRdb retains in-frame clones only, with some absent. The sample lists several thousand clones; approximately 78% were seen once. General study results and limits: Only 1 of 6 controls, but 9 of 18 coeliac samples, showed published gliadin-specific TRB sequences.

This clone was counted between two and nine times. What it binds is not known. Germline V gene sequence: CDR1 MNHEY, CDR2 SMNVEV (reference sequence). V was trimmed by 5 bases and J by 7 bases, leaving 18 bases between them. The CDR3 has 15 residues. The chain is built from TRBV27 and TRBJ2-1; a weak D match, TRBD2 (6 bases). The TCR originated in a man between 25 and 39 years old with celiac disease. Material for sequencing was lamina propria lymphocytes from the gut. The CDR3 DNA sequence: TGTGCCAGCAGTCCCACGTGGGGGGTTATAAATGAGCAGTTCTTC. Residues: CASSPTWGVINEQFF.